This T cell receptor (beta chain) emerged from a study of CD8 T cells in ankylosing spondylitis. About this clonotype: What it binds is unknown.

CDR1 and CDR2 from the germline V gene are LGHDT and YNNKEL (reference sequence). The CDR3 contains 15 residues. Trimming took 4 bases from V and 8 from J; bases not matched to a gene: 6. Study-wide results and caveats: Within matched ankylosing spondylitis synovial fluid, disease-linked clones were reportedly significantly enriched. In ankylosing spondylitis blood, a motif of seven or eight highly homologous TCR beta variants appeared characteristic.

TCRdb called the 5' RACE reads again in MiXCR, with one record for every CDR3 protein. The table lists fewer than 400,000 distinct CDR3 sequences, roughly 8% of them singletons. The TCR originated in a male donor with ankylosing spondylitis. This chain connects TRBV3-1 to TRBJ2-1; 12 bases are shared with TRBD2. Sequencing used blood, either unsorted or a sorted T cell fraction (not recorded which). The CDR3 loop is CASSRTSGTMHEQFF. The CDR3 DNA follows: TGTGCCAGCAGCCGGACTAGCGGGACGATGCATGAGCAGTTCTTC.